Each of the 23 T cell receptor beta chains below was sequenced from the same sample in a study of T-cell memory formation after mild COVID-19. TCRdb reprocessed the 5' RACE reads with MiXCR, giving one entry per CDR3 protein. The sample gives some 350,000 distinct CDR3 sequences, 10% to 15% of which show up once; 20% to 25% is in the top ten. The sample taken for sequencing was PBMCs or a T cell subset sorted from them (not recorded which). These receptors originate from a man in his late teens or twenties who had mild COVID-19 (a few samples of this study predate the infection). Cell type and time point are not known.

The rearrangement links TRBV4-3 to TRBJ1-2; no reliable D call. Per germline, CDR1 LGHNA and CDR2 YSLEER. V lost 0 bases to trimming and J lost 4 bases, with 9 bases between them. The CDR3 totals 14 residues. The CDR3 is CASSQDAGTYGYTF. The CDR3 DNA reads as TGCGCCAGCAGCCAAGATGCAGGCACCTATGGCTACACCTTC.

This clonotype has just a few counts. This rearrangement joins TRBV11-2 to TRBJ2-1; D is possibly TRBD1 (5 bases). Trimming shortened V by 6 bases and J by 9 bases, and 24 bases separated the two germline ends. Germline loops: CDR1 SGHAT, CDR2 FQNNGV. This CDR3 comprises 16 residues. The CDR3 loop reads CASSLGVSVYIVEQFF. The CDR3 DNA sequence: TGTGCCAGCAGTCTAGGGGTGAGCGTTTATATCGTTGAGCAGTTCTTC.

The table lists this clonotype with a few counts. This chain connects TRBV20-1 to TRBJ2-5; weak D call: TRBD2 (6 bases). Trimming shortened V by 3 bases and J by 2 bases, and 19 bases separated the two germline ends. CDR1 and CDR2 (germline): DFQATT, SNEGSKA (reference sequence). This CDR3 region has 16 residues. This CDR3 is CSASRRGYVGQETQYF. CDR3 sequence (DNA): TGCAGTGCTAGCCGGAGGGGCTACGTGGGGCAAGAGACCCAGTACTTC.

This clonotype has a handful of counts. CDR3: CASSPSRVATGELFF. The CDR3 DNA reads TGTGCCAGCAGCCCGTCCAGGGTAGCCACCGGGGAGCTGTTTTTT. The chain links TRBV7-2 to TRBJ2-2; TRBD1 might be the D (5 bases). The CDR3 has 15 amino acids. Between the trimmed V and J ends, which lost 5 bases and 4 bases, there was a span of 14 bases. The germline V gene encodes CDR1 SGHTA and CDR2 FQGNSA.

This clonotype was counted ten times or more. The CDR3 nucleotides read TGCGCCAGCAGCTTGGAGGGGGACTATGGCTACACCTTC. It codes for CASSLEGDYGYTF. The chain carries TRBV5-1 and TRBJ1-2; TRBD1 might be the D (6 bases). Germline lookup yields CDR1 SGHRS and CDR2 YFSETQ. The CDR3 has 13 residues. V dropped 0 bases and J dropped 3 bases, with 6 bases sitting between them.

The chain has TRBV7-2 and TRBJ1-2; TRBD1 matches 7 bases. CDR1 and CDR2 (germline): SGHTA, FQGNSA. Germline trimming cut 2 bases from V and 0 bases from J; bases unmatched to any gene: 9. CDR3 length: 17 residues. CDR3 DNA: TGTGCCAGCAGCTTACAAGGGGGCGCGGGGACTAACTATGGCTACACCTTC. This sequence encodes CASSLQGGAGTNYGYTF.

The CDR3 spells CAIKEVSGEQYV. The CDR3 nucleotides read TGTGCCATCAAGGAGGTGTCTGGCGAGCAGTACGTC. V and J are TRBV10-3 and TRBJ2-7, with D possibly TRBD2 on 5 matching bases. The germline CDR1 and CDR2 sequences are ENHRY and SYGVKD. The V and J ends lost 7 bases and 6 bases respectively, with 13 bases between them. The CDR3 runs to 12 residues.

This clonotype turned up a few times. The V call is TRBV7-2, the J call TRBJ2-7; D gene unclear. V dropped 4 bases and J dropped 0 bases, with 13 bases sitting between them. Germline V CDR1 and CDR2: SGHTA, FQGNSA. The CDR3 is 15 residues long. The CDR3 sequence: CASSSPGKSSYEQYF. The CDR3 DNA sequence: TGTGCCAGCAGCTCTCCAGGAAAAAGCTCCTACGAGCAGTACTTC. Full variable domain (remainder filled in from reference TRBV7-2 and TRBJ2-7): GAGVSQSPSNKVTEKGKDVELRCDPISGHTALYWYRQSLGQGLEFLIYFQGNSAPDKSGLPSDRFSAERTGGSVSTLTIQRTQQEDSAVYLCASSSPGKSSYEQYFGPGTRLTVT.

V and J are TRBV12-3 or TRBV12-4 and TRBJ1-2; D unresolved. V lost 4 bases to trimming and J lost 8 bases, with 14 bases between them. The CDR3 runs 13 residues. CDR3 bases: TGTGCCAGCAGTTCCCCCGGCGAGGGCGGCTACACCTTC. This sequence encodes CASSSPGEGGYTF.

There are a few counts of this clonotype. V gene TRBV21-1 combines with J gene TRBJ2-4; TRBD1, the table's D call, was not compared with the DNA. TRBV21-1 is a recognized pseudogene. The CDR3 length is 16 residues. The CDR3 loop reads CASRYNLGQYLNIQYF. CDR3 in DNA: TGTGCCAGCAGATACAATCTCGGACAGTATCTGAACATTCAGTACTTC.

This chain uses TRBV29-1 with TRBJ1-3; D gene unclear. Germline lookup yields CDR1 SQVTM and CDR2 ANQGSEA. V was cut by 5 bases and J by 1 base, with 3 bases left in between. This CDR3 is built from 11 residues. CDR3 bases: TGCAGCGTTAAGTCTGGAAACACCATATATTTT. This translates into CSVKSGNTIYF.

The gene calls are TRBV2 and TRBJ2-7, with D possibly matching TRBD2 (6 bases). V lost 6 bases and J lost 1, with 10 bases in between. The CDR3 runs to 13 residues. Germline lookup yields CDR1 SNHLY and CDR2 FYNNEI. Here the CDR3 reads CASREGRSYEQYF. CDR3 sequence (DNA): TGTGCCAGCAGGGAGGGCAGGTCCTACGAGCAGTACTTC.

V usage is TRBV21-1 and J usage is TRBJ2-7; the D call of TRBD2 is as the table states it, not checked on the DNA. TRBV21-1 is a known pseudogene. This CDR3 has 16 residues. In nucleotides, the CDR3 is TGTGCCAGCAGCAAAGCTGCCAGCGGGGTCTCCTACGAGCAGTACGTC. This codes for CASSKAASGVSYEQYV.

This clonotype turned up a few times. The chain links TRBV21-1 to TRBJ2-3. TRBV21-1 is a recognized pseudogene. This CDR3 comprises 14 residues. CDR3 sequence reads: CASSKRTSQDTQYF. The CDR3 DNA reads TGTGCCAGCAGCAAGAGGACTAGCCAAGATACGCAGTATTTT.

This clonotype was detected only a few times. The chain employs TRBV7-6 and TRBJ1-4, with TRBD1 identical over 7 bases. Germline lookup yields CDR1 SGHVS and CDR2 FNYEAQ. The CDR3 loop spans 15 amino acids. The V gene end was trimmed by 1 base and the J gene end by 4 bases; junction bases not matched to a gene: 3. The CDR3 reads CASSLEGDSNEKLFF. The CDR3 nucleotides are TGTGCCAGCAGCTTAGAAGGGGACAGTAATGAAAAACTGTTTTTT.

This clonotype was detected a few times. CDR3: CASSYSPGTLELFF. CDR3 sequence (DNA): TGTGCCAGCAGTTACTCGCCCGGGACACTCGAACTGTTTTTT. The genes are TRBV6-5 and TRBJ1-4; tentative D call: TRBD1 (6 bases). The CDR3 contains 14 residues. Germline V lookup: CDR1 MNHEY, CDR2 SVGAGI. With 0 bases removed from V and 12 bases from J, the gap between germline ends came to 14 bases.

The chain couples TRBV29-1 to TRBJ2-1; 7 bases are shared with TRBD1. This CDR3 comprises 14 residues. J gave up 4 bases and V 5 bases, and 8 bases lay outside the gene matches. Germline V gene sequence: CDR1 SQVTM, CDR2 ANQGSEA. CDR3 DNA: TGCAGCGTTCGCCGGGACAGAGGATACAATGAGCAGTTCTTC. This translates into CSVRRDRGYNEQFF.

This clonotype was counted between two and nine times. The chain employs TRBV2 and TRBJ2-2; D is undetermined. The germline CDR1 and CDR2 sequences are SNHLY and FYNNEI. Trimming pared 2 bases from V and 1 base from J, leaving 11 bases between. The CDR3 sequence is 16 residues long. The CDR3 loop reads CASSENWGLNTGELFF. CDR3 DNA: TGTGCCAGCAGTGAAAATTGGGGTTTGAACACCGGGGAGCTGTTTTTT.

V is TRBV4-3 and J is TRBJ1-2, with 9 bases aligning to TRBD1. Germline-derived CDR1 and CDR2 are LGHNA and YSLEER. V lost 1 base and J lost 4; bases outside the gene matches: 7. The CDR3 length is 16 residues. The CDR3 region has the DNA TGCGCCAGCAGCCAAGTCCACAGGGGGCTCGGCTATGGCTACACCTTC. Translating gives CASSQVHRGLGYGYTF.

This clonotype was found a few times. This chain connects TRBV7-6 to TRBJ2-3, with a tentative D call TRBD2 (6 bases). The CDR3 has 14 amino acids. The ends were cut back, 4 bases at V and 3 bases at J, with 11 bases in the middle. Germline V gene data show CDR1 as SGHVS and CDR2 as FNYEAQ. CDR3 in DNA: TGTGCCAGCAGCTCCTACGCGGGAACAGATACGCAGTATTTT. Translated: CASSSYAGTDTQYF.

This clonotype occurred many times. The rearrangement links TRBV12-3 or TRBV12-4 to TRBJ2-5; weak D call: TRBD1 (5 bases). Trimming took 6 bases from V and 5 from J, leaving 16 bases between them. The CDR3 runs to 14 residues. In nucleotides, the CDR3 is TGTGCCAGCAGACAGGACGCCAAAGCGGAGACCCAGTACTTC. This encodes CASRQDAKAETQYF.

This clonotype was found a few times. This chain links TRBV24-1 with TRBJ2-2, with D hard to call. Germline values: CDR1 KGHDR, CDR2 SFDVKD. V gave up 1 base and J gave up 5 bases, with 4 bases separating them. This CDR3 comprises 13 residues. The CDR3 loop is CATSDFGTGELFF. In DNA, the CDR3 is TGTGCCACCAGTGATTTCGGGACCGGGGAGCTGTTTTTT.

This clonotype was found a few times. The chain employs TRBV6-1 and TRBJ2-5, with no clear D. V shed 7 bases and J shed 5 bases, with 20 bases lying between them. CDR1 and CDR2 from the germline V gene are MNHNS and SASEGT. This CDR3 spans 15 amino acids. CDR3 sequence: CASIKTQLVGETQYF. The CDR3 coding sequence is TGTGCCAGCATTAAGACCCAGCTAGTGGGGGAGACCCAGTACTTC.